The T cell receptor (beta chain) under discussion was sequenced for a study of cytomegalovirus exposure and HLA in healthy donors. The PCR made use of 60 Vbeta and 13 Jbeta primers. Some clones are missing from TCRdb's copy, which holds only in-frame ones; the method was immunoSEQ multiplex PCR. Altogether some 150,000 clones are present, over 60% being singletons, with the ten largest covering under 3%. The study's findings and limits: Later on, a genetic analysis was performed. It linked a missense variant in DCLRE1C with V- and J-gene trimming of TCR beta. Roughly uniform sequencing depth across donors was assumed, possibly incorrectly.

As for the donors, each was a healthy bone marrow donor. With regard to this clone: The antigen is unknown.

The sample taken for sequencing was PBMCs. The sequence came from a woman in her thirties in good health and CMV-seropositive.

The CDR3 region is CASSLDGGSSRRYF. The DNA for the CDR3 is TGTGCCAGCAGCTTGGATGGGGGGAGTTCTAGGAGGTACTTC. The V gene is TRBV11-2, the J gene TRBJ2-4, with D possibly being TRBD2 (6 bases). Between the trimmed V and J ends, which lost 3 bases and 15 bases, there was a span of 21 bases. CDR1 and CDR2 (germline): SGHAT, FQNNGV. The CDR3 runs 14 residues. The full variable domain, with the rest looked up from reference TRBV11-2 and TRBJ2-4, is EAGVAQSPRYKIIEKRQSVAFWCNPISGHATLYWYQQILGQGPKLLIQFQNNGVVDDSQLPKDRFSAERLKGVDSTLKIQPAKLEDSAVYLCASSLDGGSSRRYFGAGTRLSVL.